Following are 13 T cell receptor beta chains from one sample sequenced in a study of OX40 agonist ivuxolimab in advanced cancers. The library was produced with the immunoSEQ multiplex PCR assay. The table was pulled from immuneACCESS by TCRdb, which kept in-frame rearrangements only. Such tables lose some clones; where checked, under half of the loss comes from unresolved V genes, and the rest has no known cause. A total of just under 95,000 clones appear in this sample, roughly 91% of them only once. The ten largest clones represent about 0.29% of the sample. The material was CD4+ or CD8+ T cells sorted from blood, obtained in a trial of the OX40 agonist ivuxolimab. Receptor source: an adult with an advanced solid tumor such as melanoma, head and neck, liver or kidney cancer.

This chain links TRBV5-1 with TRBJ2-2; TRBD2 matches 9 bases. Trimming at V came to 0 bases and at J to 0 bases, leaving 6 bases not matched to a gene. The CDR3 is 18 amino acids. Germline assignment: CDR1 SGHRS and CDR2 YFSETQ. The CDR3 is CASSLEGGGATNTGELFF. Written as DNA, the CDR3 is TGCGCCAGCAGCTTGGAAGGCGGGGGGGCAACGAACACCGGGGAGCTGTTTTTT.

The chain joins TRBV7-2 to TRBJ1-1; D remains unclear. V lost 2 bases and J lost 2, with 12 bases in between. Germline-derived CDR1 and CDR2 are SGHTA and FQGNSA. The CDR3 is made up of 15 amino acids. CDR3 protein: CASSLFRVGNTEAFF. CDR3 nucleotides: TGTGCCAGCAGCTTATTTCGGGTGGGAAACACTGAAGCTTTCTTT.

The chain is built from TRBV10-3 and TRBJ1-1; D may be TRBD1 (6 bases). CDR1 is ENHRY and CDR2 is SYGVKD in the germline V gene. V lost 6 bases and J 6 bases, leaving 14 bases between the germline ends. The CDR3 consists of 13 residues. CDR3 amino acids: CAIRDRPYAEAFF. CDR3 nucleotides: TGTGCCATCAGGGACAGACCTTATGCTGAAGCTTTCTTT.

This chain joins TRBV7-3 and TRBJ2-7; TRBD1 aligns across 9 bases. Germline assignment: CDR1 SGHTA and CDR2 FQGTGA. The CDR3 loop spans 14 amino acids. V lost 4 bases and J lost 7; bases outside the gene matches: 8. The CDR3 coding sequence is TGTGCCAGCAGCTCCGCGGGACAGGGTAGTGAGCAGTACTTC. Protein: CASSSAGQGSEQYF.

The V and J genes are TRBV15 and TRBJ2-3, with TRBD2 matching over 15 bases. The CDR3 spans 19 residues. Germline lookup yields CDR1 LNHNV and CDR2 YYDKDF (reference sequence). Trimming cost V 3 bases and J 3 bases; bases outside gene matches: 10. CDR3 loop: CATSRGLAGGGRWTDTQYF. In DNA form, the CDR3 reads TGTGCCACCAGCAGGGGACTAGCGGGGGGCGGCCGGTGGACAGATACGCAGTATTTT. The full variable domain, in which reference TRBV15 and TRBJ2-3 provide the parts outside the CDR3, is DAMVIQNPRYQVTQFGKPVTLSCSQTLNHNVMYWYQQKSSQAPKLLFHYYDKDFNNEADTPDNFQSRRPNTSFCFLDIRSPGLGDTAMYLCATSRGLAGGGRWTDTQYFGPGTRLTVL.

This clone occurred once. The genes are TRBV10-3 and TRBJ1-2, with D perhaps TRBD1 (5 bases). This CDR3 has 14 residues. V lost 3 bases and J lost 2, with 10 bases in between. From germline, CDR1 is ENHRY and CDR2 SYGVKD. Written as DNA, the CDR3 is TGTGCCATCAGTGATGGCTCAGGGAACTATGGCTACACCTTC. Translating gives CAISDGSGNYGYTF.

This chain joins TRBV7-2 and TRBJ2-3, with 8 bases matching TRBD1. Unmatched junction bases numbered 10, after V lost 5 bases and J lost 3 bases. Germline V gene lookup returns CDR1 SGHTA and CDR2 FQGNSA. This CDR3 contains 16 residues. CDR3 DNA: TGTGCCAGCAGCCTCGCGGCCCAGGGGGCAACAGATACGCAGTATTTT. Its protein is CASSLAAQGATDTQYF.

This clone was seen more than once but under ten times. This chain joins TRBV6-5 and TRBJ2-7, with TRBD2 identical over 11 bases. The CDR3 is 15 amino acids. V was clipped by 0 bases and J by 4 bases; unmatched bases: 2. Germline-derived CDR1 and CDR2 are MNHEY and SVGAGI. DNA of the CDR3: TGTGCCAGCAGTTACTCGGGACTAGCGGCTTACGAGCAGTACTTC. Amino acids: CASSYSGLAAYEQYF.

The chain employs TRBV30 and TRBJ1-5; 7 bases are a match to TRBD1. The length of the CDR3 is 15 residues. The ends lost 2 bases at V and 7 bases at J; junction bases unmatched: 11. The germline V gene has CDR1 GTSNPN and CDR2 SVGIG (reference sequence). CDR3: CAWSPLDREGQPQHF. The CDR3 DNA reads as TGTGCCTGGAGTCCACTCGACAGGGAAGGCCAGCCCCAGCATTTT.

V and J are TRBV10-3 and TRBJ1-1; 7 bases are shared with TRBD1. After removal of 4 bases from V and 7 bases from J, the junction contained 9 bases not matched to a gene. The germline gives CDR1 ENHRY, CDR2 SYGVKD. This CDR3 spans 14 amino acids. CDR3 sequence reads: CAISGTGPKLEAFF. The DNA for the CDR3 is TGTGCCATCAGTGGGACAGGACCCAAACTTGAAGCTTTCTTT.

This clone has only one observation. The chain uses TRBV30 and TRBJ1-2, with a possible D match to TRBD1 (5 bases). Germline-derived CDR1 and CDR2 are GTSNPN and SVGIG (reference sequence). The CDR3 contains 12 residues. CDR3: CSQGRISRGYTF. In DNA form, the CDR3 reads TGTTCTCAGGGTCGAATTTCGAGGGGCTACACCTTC.

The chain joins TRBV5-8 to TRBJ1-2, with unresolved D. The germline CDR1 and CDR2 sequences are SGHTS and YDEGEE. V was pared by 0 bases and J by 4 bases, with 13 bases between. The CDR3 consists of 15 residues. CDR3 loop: CASSLGLTGIYGYTF. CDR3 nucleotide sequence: TGTGCCAGCAGCTTGGGCCTTACGGGAATCTATGGCTACACCTTC.

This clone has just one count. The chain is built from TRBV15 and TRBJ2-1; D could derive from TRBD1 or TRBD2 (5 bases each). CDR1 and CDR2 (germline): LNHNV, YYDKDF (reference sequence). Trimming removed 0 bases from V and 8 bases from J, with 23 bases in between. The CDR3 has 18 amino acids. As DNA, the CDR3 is TGTGCCACCAGCAGAGATCGAGGGTTCGGGACCGTCATCGATGAGCAGTTCTTC. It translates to CATSRDRGFGTVIDEQFF.